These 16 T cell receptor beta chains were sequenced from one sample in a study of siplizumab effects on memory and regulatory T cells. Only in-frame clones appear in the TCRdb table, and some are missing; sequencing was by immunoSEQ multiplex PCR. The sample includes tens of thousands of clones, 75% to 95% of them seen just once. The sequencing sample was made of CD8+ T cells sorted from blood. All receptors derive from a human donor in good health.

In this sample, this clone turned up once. The CDR3 coding sequence is TGCGCCAGCAGCCCCCCTCCGGGAAACACCATATATTTT. This codes for CASSPPPGNTIYF. V usage is TRBV4-1 and J usage is TRBJ1-3; D unclear. Trimming removed 4 bases from V and 4 bases from J, with 8 bases in between. The CDR3 has 13 residues. Germline V gene data show CDR1 as MGHRA and CDR2 as YSYEKL.

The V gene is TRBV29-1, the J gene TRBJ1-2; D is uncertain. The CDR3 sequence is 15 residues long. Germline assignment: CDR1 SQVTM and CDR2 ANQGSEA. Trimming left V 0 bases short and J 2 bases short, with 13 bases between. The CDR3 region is CSVEDFKSENYGYTF. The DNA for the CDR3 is TGCAGCGTTGAAGATTTTAAATCGGAAAACTATGGCTACACCTTC.

In DNA, the CDR3 is TGTGCCAGCAGCTTGGTGGCTCGCCGTCGGAGGAACACTGAAGCTTTCTTT. Protein product: CASSLVARRRRNTEAFF. The rearrangement links TRBV5-4 to TRBJ1-1; no clear D. The CDR3 has 17 amino acids. Trimming removed 0 bases from V and 1 base from J, with 16 bases in between. The germline V gene has CDR1 SGHNT and CDR2 YYREEE (reference sequence).

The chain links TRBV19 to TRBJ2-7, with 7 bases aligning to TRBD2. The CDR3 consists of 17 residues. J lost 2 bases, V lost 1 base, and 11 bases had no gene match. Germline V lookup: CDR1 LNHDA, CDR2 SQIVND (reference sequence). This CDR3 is CASSIGFRGSRPYEQYF. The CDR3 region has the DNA TGTGCCAGTAGTATAGGCTTCCGCGGGAGCAGGCCCTACGAGCAGTACTTC. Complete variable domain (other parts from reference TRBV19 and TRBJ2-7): DGGITQSPKYLFRKEGQNVTLSCEQNLNHDAMYWYRQDPGQGLRLIYYSQIVNDFQKGDIAEGYSVSREKKESFPLTVTSAQKNPTAFYLCASSIGFRGSRPYEQYFGPGTRLTVT.

The CDR3 bases are TGTGCCAGCAGCTTAGCCCGTGGTAGAAATGGCTACACCTTC. This gives the protein CASSLARGRNGYTF. The J gene is TRBJ1-2, the V gene TRBV7-9; the D is unclear. Trimming took off 0 bases at V and 6 bases at J, with 11 bases between the two ends. This CDR3 has 14 residues. Germline lookup yields CDR1 SEHNR and CDR2 FQNEAQ (reference sequence).

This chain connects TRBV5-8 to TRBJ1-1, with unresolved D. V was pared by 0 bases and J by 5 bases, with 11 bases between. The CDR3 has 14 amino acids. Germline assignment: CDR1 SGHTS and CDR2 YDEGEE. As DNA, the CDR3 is TGTGCCAGCAGCTTGGAGTCTTCGGGGACTGAAGCTTTCTTT. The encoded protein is CASSLESSGTEAFF.

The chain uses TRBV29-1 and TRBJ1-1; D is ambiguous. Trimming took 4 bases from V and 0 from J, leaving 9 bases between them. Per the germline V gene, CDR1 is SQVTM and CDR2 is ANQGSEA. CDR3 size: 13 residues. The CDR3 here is CSVVSTMNTEAFF. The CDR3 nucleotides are TGCAGCGTTGTCTCGACGATGAACACTGAAGCTTTCTTT.

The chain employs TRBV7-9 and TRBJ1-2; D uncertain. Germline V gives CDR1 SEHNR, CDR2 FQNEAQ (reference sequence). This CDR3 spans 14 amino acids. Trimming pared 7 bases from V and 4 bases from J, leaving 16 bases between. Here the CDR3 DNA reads TGTGCCAGCATCTCTTCTCAAGGGTTCTATGGCTACACCTTC. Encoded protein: CASISSQGFYGYTF.

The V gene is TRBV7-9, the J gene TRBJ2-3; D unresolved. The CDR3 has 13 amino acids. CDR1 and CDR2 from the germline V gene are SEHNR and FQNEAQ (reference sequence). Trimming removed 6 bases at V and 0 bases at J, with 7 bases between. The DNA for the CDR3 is TGTGCCAGCAGGGACGTGAGCACAGATACGCAGTATTTT. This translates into CASRDVSTDTQYF.

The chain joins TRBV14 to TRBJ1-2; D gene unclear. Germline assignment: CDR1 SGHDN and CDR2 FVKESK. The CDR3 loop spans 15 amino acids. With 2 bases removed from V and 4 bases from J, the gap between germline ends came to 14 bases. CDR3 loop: CASSQKTGIIYGYTF. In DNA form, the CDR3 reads TGTGCCAGCAGCCAAAAAACCGGGATAATCTATGGCTACACCTTC.

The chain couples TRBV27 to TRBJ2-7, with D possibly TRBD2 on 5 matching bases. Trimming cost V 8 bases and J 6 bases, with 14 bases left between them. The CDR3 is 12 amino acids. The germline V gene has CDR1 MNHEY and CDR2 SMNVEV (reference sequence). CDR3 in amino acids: CASRGRAGEQYF. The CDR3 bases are TGTGCCAGCCGCGGGCGGGCGGGCGAGCAGTACTTC.

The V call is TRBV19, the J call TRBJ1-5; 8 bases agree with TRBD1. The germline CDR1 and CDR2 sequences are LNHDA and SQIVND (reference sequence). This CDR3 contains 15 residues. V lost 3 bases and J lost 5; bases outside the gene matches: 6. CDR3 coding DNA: TGTGCCAGTAGTATTGGACAGGGAAATTATCAGCCCCAGCATTTT. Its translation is CASSIGQGNYQPQHF.

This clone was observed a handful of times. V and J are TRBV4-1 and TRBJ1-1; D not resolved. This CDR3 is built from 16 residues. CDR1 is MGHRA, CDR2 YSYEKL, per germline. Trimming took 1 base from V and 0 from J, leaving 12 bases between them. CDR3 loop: CASSQADGALNTEAFF. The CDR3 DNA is TGCGCCAGCAGCCAAGCTGACGGAGCCCTGAACACTGAAGCTTTCTTT.

CDR3: CAISFGGTEAFF. The DNA for the CDR3 is TGTGCCATCAGTTTTGGAGGGACTGAAGCTTTCTTT. V and J are TRBV10-3 and TRBJ1-1; D call uncertain. Deletions cut 5 bases from V and 5 bases from J, with 9 bases between. The length of the CDR3 is 12 residues. The germline gives CDR1 ENHRY, CDR2 SYGVKD.

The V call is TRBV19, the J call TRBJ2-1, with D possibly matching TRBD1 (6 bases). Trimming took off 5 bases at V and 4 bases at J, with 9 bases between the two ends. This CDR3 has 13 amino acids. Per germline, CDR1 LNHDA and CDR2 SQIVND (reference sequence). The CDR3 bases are TGTGCCAGTAGTCTAACAGGGTACAATGAGCAGTTCTTC. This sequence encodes CASSLTGYNEQFF.

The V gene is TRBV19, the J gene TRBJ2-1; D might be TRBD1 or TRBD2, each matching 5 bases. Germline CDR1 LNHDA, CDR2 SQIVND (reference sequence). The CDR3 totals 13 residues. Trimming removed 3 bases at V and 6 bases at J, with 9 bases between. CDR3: CASSIRDGNEQFF. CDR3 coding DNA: TGTGCCAGTAGTATCCGGGACGGCAATGAGCAGTTCTTC.